The rows below give T cell receptor beta chains drawn from one sample of a study of sequential checkpoint blockade in melanoma. TCRdb keeps only in-frame clones here, not all; method: immunoSEQ multiplex PCR. The sample holds 15,000 to 20,000 clones, approximately 72% seen once. The sample was CD8+ T cells sorted from blood (inferred from file names), taken from a patient given nivolumab and ipilimumab in sequence. These receptors originate from a human donor with melanoma. Each CDR3 is given with its conserved first and last residue. The D gene is left open where the match is weak. Rows may omit the clone size; those that give it use once, few, many or a size class.

TRBD2	TRBV9	medium-sized	TRBJ2-7	CASSAGLAGVGYEQYF	TGTGCCAGCAGCGCAGGACTAGCGGGGGTTGGTTACGAGCAGTACTTC
TRBD1	TRBV7-8	NA	TRBJ2-7	CASSLGQGAGEQYF	TGTGCCAGCAGCTTAGGGCAGGGGGCTGGCGAGCAGTACTTC
NA	TRBV7-9	few	TRBJ2-7	CASSSGGDYEQYF	TGTGCCAGCAGCTCCGGGGGTGACTACGAGCAGTACTTC
NA	TRBV21-1	NA	TRBJ1-5	CASRPTLDRGNGQPQHF	TGTGCCAGCAGACCTACTTTAGACAGGGGGAACGGTCAGCCCCAGCATTTT
TRBD1	TRBV6-4	NA	TRBJ1-1	CASSRTGEAEAFF	TGTGCCAGCAGTAGGACAGGGGAAGCTGAAGCTTTCTTT
TRBD1	TRBV28	NA	TRBJ2-7	CASSLRGTGFYEQYF	TGTGCCAGCAGTTTACGGGGGACAGGATTCTACGAGCAGTACTTC
NA	TRBV19	few	TRBJ1-2	CASSLTGGVYGYTF	TGTGCCAGTAGCCTGACAGGTGGGGTGTATGGCTACACCTTC
NA	TRBV5-5	few	TRBJ1-5	CASSYHNSNQPQHF	TGTGCCAGCAGCTACCACAATAGCAATCAGCCCCAGCATTTT
NA	TRBV6-5	NA	TRBJ1-5	CASSQSRDMWHF	TGTGCCAGCAGTCAGTCCAGGGACATGTGGCATTTT
NA	TRBV5-6	NA	TRBJ1-6	CASSGGRAVNSPLHF	TGTGCCAGCAGCGGTGGCAGGGCCGTTAATTCACCCCTCCACTTT
TRBD1	TRBV6-1	few	TRBJ1-5	CASSGATGAIVSNQPQHF	TGTGCCAGCAGTGGAGCGACAGGGGCCATAGTGAGCAATCAGCCCCAGCATTTT
NA	TRBV28	NA	TRBJ1-2	CASCPLQVAYGYTF	TGTGCCAGCTGCCCCCTACAGGTGGCCTATGGCTACACCTTC
TRBD1	TRBV6-5	NA	TRBJ1-2	CASRNRGYGYGYTF	TGTGCCAGCCGGAACAGGGGTTACGGGTATGGCTACACCTTC
TRBD1	TRBV27	NA	TRBJ1-2	CASGSRQGEFGYTF	TGTGCCAGCGGCTCCAGACAGGGGGAGTTTGGCTACACCTTC
NA	TRBV13	NA	TRBJ1-2	CASSLLDGGLYGYTF	TGTGCCAGCAGCTTACTCGATGGGGGACTCTATGGCTACACCTTC
NA	TRBV28	few	TRBJ1-1	CASSLSPGKNTEAFF	TGTGCCAGCAGTTTATCTCCAGGAAAGAACACTGAAGCTTTCTTT
NA	TRBV6-6	NA	TRBJ2-7	CASSYSGSYSYEQYF	TGTGCCAGCAGTTACTCCGGGAGCTACTCCTACGAGCAGTACTTC
NA	TRBV9	NA	TRBJ2-7	CASSLSPHRSYEQYF	TGTGCCAGCAGCCTAAGCCCTCATCGGTCCTACGAGCAGTACTTC
NA	TRBV7-3	NA	TRBJ1-2	CASSPQGSGLNYGYTF	TGTGCCAGCAGCCCACAAGGGTCAGGGTTGAACTATGGCTACACCTTC
TRBD2	TRBV7-8	NA	TRBJ2-1	CASSFHPGLAGPYEQFF	TGTGCCAGCAGCTTTCATCCAGGACTAGCGGGACCCTATGAGCAGTTCTTC
TRBD2	TRBV27	few	TRBJ2-7	CASSSGGGYEQYF	TGTGCCAGCAGTTCTGGGGGGGGCTACGAGCAGTACTTC
TRBD1	TRBV7-3	NA	TRBJ2-1	CASSPGLTGDTYNEQFF	TGTGCCAGCAGCCCCGGACTGACAGGGGACACCTACAATGAGCAGTTCTTC
NA	TRBV7-9	NA	TRBJ2-7	CASSGTQRGAYEQYF	TGTGCCAGCAGCGGCACACAACGCGGGGCCTACGAGCAGTACTTC
NA	TRBV2	NA	TRBJ2-7	CASDGGDSYEQYF	TGTGCCAGCGATGGAGGGGACTCCTACGAGCAGTACTTC
TRBD1	TRBV11-1	NA	TRBJ2-7	CASSSGGYEQYF	TGTGCCAGCAGCTCAGGGGGCTACGAGCAGTACTTC
NA	TRBV15	NA	TRBJ2-1	CATSRGIALSSYNEQFF	TGTGCCACCAGCAGAGGGATAGCGCTCAGCTCCTACAATGAGCAGTTCTTC
NA	TRBV9	once	TRBJ1-2	CASSVRQTGGYTF	TGTGCCAGCAGCGTGCGACAGACCGGTGGCTACACCTTC
NA	TRBV7-9	NA	TRBJ1-2	CAIPPLSGNPHNGYTF	TGTGCCATCCCGCCTTTATCAGGGAACCCCCATAATGGCTACACCTTC
NA	TRBV27	few	TRBJ1-5	CASRLAGNQPQHF	TGTGCCAGCCGTCTGGCCGGCAATCAGCCCCAGCATTTT
TRBD1	TRBV5-8	many	TRBJ1-5	CASSPGQYSNQPQHF	TGTGCCAGCAGCCCGGGACAGTATAGCAATCAGCCCCAGCATTTT
NA	TRBV11-2	NA	TRBJ1-2	CASSLGGDGYTF	TGTGCCAGCAGCTTAGGGGGGGATGGCTACACCTTC
TRBD2	TRBV7-9	NA	TRBJ2-7	CASSLGGSGYIYEQYF	TGTGCCAGCAGCTTAGGGGGTAGCGGGTACATCTACGAGCAGTACTTC
TRBD1	TRBV30	NA	TRBJ1-1	CAWSVGQGNTEAFF	TGTGCCTGGAGTGTAGGACAGGGGAACACTGAAGCTTTCTTT
NA	TRBV7-9	NA	TRBJ1-3	CASRQGSGNTIYF	TGTGCCAGCAGACAGGGATCAGGAAACACCATATATTTT
NA	TRBV6-5	NA	TRBJ1-4	CASSYSNVPGEKLFF	TGTGCCAGCAGTTACTCGAATGTTCCGGGGGAAAAACTGTTTTTT
TRBD1	TRBV5-5	few	TRBJ1-1	CASSFGRTGAFF	TGTGCCAGCAGCTTCGGGCGGACAGGGGCTTTCTTT
NA	TRBV11-2	NA	TRBJ2-7	CASSSRQGSNLEQYF	TGTGCCAGCAGCTCGCGGCAGGGGTCCAACCTCGAGCAGTACTTC
NA	TRBV11-2	NA	TRBJ1-2	CASSQVGGGANYGYTF	TGTGCCAGCAGCCAAGTGGGGGGAGGGGCTAACTATGGCTACACCTTC
TRBD1	TRBV14	NA	TRBJ1-3	CASSRNRGGNTIYF	TGTGCCAGCAGCCGCAACAGGGGTGGAAACACCATATATTTT
NA	TRBV6-5	NA	TRBJ2-7	CASSYLERAYEQYF	TGTGCCAGCAGTTACCTAGAGAGGGCCTACGAGCAGTACTTC
NA	TRBV11-3	NA	TRBJ2-7	CASSLVPPEGQYF	TGTGCCAGCAGCTTAGTGCCGCCGGAGGGGCAGTACTTC
NA	TRBV6-5	NA	TRBJ1-2	CASSYGARTSYGYTF	TGTGCCAGCAGTTACGGGGCAAGGACGTCTTATGGCTACACCTTC
NA	TRBV19	NA	TRBJ1-2	CASTPTGELYGYTF	TGTGCCAGTACCCCGACAGGAGAACTCTATGGCTACACCTTC
TRBD1	TRBV19	NA	TRBJ1-2	CASIGPGQGNGYTF	TGTGCCAGTATAGGTCCGGGACAGGGGAATGGCTACACCTTC
NA	TRBV6-6	NA	TRBJ2-7	CASKSGDEQYF	TGTGCCAGCAAATCCGGAGACGAGCAGTACTTC
NA	TRBV9	NA	TRBJ1-1	CASSPGGGVNTEAFF	TGTGCCAGCAGCCCCGGGGGAGGCGTGAACACTGAAGCTTTCTTT
TRBD1	TRBV9	NA	TRBJ1-6	CASSLTGEDNSPLHF	TGTGCCAGCAGCTTGACAGGGGAAGATAATTCACCCCTCCACTTT